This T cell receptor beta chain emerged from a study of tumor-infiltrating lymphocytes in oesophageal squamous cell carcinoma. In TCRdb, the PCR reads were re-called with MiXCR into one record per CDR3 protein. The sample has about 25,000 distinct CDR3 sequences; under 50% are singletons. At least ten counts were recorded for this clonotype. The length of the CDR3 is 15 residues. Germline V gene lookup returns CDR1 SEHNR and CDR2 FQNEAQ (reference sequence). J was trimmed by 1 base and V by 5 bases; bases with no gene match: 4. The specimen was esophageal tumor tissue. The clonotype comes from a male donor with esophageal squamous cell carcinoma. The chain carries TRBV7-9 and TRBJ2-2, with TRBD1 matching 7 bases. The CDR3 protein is CASSLQGRNTGELFF. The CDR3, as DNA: TGTGCCAGCAGCCTACAGGGGCGGAACACCGGGGAGCTGTTTTTT.